This T cell receptor beta chain was sequenced during a study of vaccination and CD4 T cells after COVID-19. Treatment specified: roughly 10-day PBMC culture with coronavirus spike peptide pools or control peptides (ViraFEST assay). Turning to this clonotype: No antigen is known for it.

With the Oncomine TCR Beta short-read assay, DNA from cultured CD4+ T cells was sequenced. From the PCR reads, TCRdb called clonotypes with MiXCR, one entry per CDR3 protein. The table shows over 10,000 distinct CDR3 sequences, with 76% occurring only once. Sequencing was done on a sample of CD4+ T cells from blood, cultured in vitro. This receptor was obtained from a human donor who had recovered from COVID-19.

CDR3 DNA sequence: TGTGCCAGCAGTTATCTGGTACAGGGAAATCAGCCCCAGCATTTT. Protein: CASSYLVQGNQPQHF. This chain joins TRBV6-2 or TRBV6-3 and TRBJ1-5, with D possibly being TRBD1 (6 bases). This CDR3 comprises 15 residues. Germline CDR1 MNHEY, CDR2 SVGEGT. The V gene lost 3 bases and the J gene lost 4 bases, with 13 bases spanning the gap.